Listed below are T cell receptor beta chains from one sample, sequenced in a study of CD8+ T cells in alopecia areata. Profiling relied on immunoSEQ multiplex PCR, and the TCRdb table lists in-frame clones only, not all of them. The table lists a few hundred thousand clones, 50% to 60% of them singletons. Sequenced material: CD4+ T cells sorted from blood, taken at week 4, from a patient treated with tofacitinib. The receptors were sampled from a human donor with alopecia areata. The CDR3 runs from the conserved cysteine through the conserved F or W. A D gene is named only where the DNA matches it firmly. Part of the rows lack a size; the others show once, few, many or a class for expanded clones.

TRBV5-1	.	.	TRBJ1-2	CASMGGSGYTF	TGCGCCAGCATGGGGGGCTCTGGCTACACCTTC
TRBV5-6	.	.	TRBJ2-7	CASSRGIEQYF	TGTGCCAGCTCGAGAGGGATCGAGCAGTACTTC
TRBV29-1	few	.	TRBJ1-1	CSVEDRGGGAFF	TGCAGCGTTGAAGATCGGGGGGGTGGAGCTTTCTTT
TRBV30	.	.	TRBJ2-7	CAWTRRDSATYEQYF	TGTGCCTGGACACGTAGGGACTCCGCGACCTACGAGCAGTACTTC
TRBV9	.	.	TRBJ2-2	CASSVENTGELFF	TGTGCCAGCAGCGTAGAGAACACCGGGGAGCTGTTTTTT
TRBV27	many	.	TRBJ1-1	CASSLWDNTEAFF	TGTGCCAGCAGTTTATGGGACAACACTGAAGCTTTCTTT
TRBV5-1	.	TRBD1	TRBJ1-1	CASSSGQGGLNTEAFF	TGCGCCAGCAGCTCTGGACAGGGGGGTTTGAACACTGAAGCTTTCTTT
TRBV5-6	.	TRBD1	TRBJ2-5	CASSPLRTGDQETQYF	TGTGCCAGCAGCCCCTTACGGACAGGGGATCAAGAGACCCAGTACTTC
TRBV5-1	once	.	TRBJ1-2	CASRNLRSWYGYTF	TGCGCCAGCAGGAATCTAAGAAGTTGGTATGGCTACACCTTC
TRBV30	.	.	TRBJ1-6	CAWSLGFSDSPLHF	TGTGCCTGGAGTTTAGGGTTTTCGGATTCACCCCTCCACTTT
TRBV25-1	.	.	TRBJ1-2	CASTSAGVYGYTF	TGTGCCAGCACTTCAGCGGGGGTCTATGGCTACACCTTC
TRBV29-1	.	TRBD1	TRBJ2-3	CSSGQVSDTQYF	TGCAGCTCAGGACAGGTATCAGATACGCAGTATTTT
TRBV15	few	.	TRBJ1-1	CATSRDLVNTEAFF	TGTGCCACCAGCAGGGACCTAGTGAACACTGAAGCTTTCTTT
TRBV11-2	once	TRBD1	TRBJ2-7	CASSPQGAGYEQYF	TGTGCCAGCAGCCCGCAGGGGGCTGGGTACGAGCAGTACTTC
TRBV7-2	.	.	TRBJ1-1	CASSFPSGGGAFF	TGTGCCAGCAGCTTCCCGAGCGGTGGTGGAGCTTTCTTT
TRBV29-1	.	.	TRBJ2-2	CSASGVSANTGELFF	TGCAGCGCCTCCGGTGTCAGCGCGAACACCGGGGAGCTGTTTTTT
TRBV2	.	.	TRBJ1-5	CATRTVSNQPQHF	TGTGCCACCAGGACAGTTAGCAATCAGCCCCAGCATTTT
TRBV2	few	.	TRBJ2-5	CASRLEQGAGTQYF	TGTGCCAGCCGATTAGAACAGGGAGCAGGGACCCAGTACTTC
TRBV29-1	.	.	TRBJ1-1	CSVTALRDTEAFF	TGCAGCGTGACAGCTCTCCGGGACACTGAAGCTTTCTTT
TRBV6-5	.	.	TRBJ2-5	CASSYRTAVSETQYF	TGTGCCAGCAGTTACCGGACAGCAGTTTCAGAGACCCAGTACTTC
TRBV5-5	few	TRBD1	TRBJ1-2	CASSLGPGQGYGYTF	TGTGCCAGCAGCTTGGGACCGGGACAGGGATACGGCTACACCTTC
TRBV5-6	.	TRBD2	TRBJ2-7	CASSLNPSGNYEQYF	TGTGCCAGCAGCTTGAATCCTAGCGGAAACTACGAGCAGTACTTC
TRBV30	.	.	TRBJ1-1	CAWKVDTGSTEAFF	TGTGCCTGGAAGGTCGATACAGGGAGCACTGAAGCTTTCTTT
TRBV29-1	.	TRBD2	TRBJ2-1	CSVDTGGAGNEQFF	TGCAGCGTTGATACCGGGGGGGCCGGGAATGAGCAGTTCTTC
TRBV29-1	.	.	TRBJ2-6	CSVVGSGANVLTF	TGCAGCGTTGTGGGCTCTGGGGCCAACGTCCTGACTTTC
TRBV6-6	few	TRBD1	TRBJ1-1	CASSQHPGTGDTEAFF	TGTGCCAGCAGTCAACACCCCGGGACAGGGGACACTGAAGCTTTCTTT
TRBV4-3	.	.	TRBJ1-2	CASSQDTSSGGYGYTF	TGCGCCAGCAGCCAAGATACGTCTTCGGGGGGCTATGGCTACACCTTC
TRBV29-1	.	TRBD1	TRBJ2-1	CSVGTGSAEQFF	TGCAGCGTTGGGACAGGGTCTGCCGAGCAGTTCTTC
TRBV12-1	few	.	TRBJ2-7	CASGSLCGNSYEQYF	TGTGCCAGCGGATCACTTTGCGGAAACTCCTACGAGCAGTACTTC
TRBV30	once	TRBD1	TRBJ1-2	CAWSLSGGLGYTF	TGTGCCTGGAGTTTGTCAGGGGGCCTTGGCTACACCTTC
TRBV5-6	few	.	TRBJ1-4	CASTLRTSNEKLFF	TGTGCCAGCACCCTCCGGACCTCGAATGAAAAACTGTTTTTT
TRBV25-1	.	.	TRBJ1-1	CASSDGGYTEAFF	TGTGCCAGCAGTGATGGGGGATACACTGAAGCTTTCTTT
TRBV25-1	few	.	TRBJ2-7	CASSVLGPYEQYF	TGTGCCAGCAGTGTACTAGGACCCTACGAGCAGTACTTC
TRBV5-5	few	.	TRBJ1-5	CASSLVLAGGQPQHF	TGTGCCAGCAGCTTGGTGCTGGCCGGGGGTCAGCCCCAGCATTTT
TRBV7-2	.	.	TRBJ2-3	CASSLGFQYTDTQYF	TGTGCCAGCAGCTTAGGGTTCCAGTACACAGATACGCAGTATTTT
TRBV7-2	medium-sized	.	TRBJ2-1	CASSLMGGHEQFF	TGTGCCAGCAGCTTAATGGGGGGCCATGAGCAGTTCTTC
TRBV10-3	few	.	TRBJ1-2	CAISESLADPTF	TGTGCCATCAGTGAGTCGTTGGCAGACCCTACCTTC
TRBV6-5	few	TRBD1	TRBJ1-1	CASRAYRGMNTEAFF	TGTGCCAGCAGGGCCTACAGGGGAATGAACACTGAAGCTTTCTTT
TRBV29-1	.	.	TRBJ2-3	CSVDKDTDTQYF	TGCAGCGTTGATAAGGACACAGATACGCAGTATTTT
TRBV6-5	once	.	TRBJ2-5	CASSTTGEGTQYF	TGTGCCAGCAGCACGACAGGGGAGGGGACCCAGTACTTC
TRBV4-1	.	TRBD1	TRBJ1-2	CASSQEGQYGYTF	TGCGCCAGCAGCCAAGAGGGACAGTATGGCTACACCTTC
TRBV29-1	.	TRBD1	TRBJ1-6	CSTGDRVGSPLHF	TGCAGCACAGGGGACAGGGTTGGGTCACCCCTCCACTTT
TRBV11-2	.	TRBD2	TRBJ2-1	CASSLVTSGLNEQFF	TGTGCCAGCAGCTTAGTTACTAGCGGGTTGAATGAGCAGTTCTTC
TRBV5-6	.	TRBD1	TRBJ2-4	CASSSWKDREFGIQYF	TGTGCCAGCAGCTCGTGGAAGGACAGGGAATTTGGCATTCAGTACTTC
TRBV29-1	.	.	TRBJ1-2	CSVGEGSGYGYTF	TGCAGCGTGGGGGAGGGTTCGGGCTATGGCTACACCTTC
TRBV5-1	.	TRBD1	TRBJ2-7	CASTLGQGDSYEQYF	TGCGCCAGCACGCTGGGACAGGGAGACTCCTACGAGCAGTACTTC
TRBV7-9	few	.	TRBJ2-4	CASSLRTSGNIQYF	TGTGCCAGCAGCTTGCGCACAAGCGGAAACATTCAGTACTTC
TRBV6-5	few	.	TRBJ2-3	CASSYAGRSTDTQYF	TGTGCCAGCAGTTACGCAGGGCGCAGCACAGATACGCAGTATTTT
TRBV6-1	.	.	TRBJ2-7	CASSEAVGTPTYEQYF	TGTGCCAGCAGTGAAGCAGTTGGGACACCTACCTACGAGCAGTACTTC
TRBV5-6	.	TRBD1	TRBJ2-7	CASSFGQVAEQYF	TGTGCCAGCAGCTTCGGACAGGTTGCGGAGCAGTACTTC
TRBV4-3	.	.	TRBJ1-2	CASSQDRGYGYTF	TGCGCCAGCAGCCAAGACAGGGGATATGGCTACACCTTC
TRBV6-1	.	.	TRBJ1-6	CASTLRNAYNSPLHF	TGTGCCAGCACCCTTAGGAACGCCTATAATTCACCCCTCCACTTT
TRBV11-1	few	.	TRBJ2-5	CASSLEGETQYF	TGTGCCAGCAGCTTGGAGGGAGAGACCCAGTACTTC
TRBV28	few	TRBD2	TRBJ2-7	CASTSSGGLFSYEQYF	TGTGCCAGCACTTCGAGCGGGGGCCTATTTTCCTACGAGCAGTACTTC
TRBV9	.	.	TRBJ1-5	CASSVGLGGNQPQHF	TGTGCCAGCAGCGTAGGCCTGGGGGGCAATCAGCCCCAGCATTTT
TRBV25-1	.	.	TRBJ2-2	CASSELGVNTGELFF	TGTGCCAGCAGTGAGTTGGGGGTGAACACCGGGGAGCTGTTTTTT